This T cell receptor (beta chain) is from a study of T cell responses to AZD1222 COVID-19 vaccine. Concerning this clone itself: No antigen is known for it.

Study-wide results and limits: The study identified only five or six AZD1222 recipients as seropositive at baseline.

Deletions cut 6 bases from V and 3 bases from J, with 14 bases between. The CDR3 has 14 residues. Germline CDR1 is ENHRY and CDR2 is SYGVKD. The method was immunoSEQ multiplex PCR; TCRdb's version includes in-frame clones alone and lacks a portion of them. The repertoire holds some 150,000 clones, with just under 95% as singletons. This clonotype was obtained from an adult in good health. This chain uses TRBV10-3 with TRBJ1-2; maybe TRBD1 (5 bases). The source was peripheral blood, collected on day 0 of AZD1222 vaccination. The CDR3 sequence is CAIRGEGEDYGYTF. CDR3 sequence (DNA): TGTGCCATCAGGGGGGAGGGAGAGGACTATGGCTACACCTTC.